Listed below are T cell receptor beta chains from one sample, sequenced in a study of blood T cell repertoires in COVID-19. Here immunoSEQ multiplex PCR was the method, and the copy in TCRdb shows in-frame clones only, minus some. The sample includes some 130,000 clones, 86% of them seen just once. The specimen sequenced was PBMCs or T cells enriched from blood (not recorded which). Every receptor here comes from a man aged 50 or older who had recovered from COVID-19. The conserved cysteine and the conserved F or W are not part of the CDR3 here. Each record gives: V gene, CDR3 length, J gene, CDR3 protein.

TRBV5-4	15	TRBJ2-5	ASSRRDFYREKETQY
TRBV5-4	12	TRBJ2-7	ASSAGQRPYEQY
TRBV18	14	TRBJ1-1	ASSPGTGIVSTEAF
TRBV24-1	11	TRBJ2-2	ATSGRAPGELF
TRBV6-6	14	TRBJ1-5	ASRPQGTGRNQPQH
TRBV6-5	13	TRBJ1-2	ASRVRTGPNYGYT
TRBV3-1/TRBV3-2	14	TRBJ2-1	ASSQKGAGHYNEQF
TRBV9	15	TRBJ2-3	ASSVGLGTSVPDTQY
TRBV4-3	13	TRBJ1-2	ASSQAVTGYYGYT
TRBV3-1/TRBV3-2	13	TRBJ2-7	ASSRPGLLSYEQY
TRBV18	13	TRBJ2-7	ASSPLGTGGDEQY
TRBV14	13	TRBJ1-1	ASSQVGTDNTEAF
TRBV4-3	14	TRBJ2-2	ASSQDYRGEAGELF
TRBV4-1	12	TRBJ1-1	ASSQAQGYTEAF
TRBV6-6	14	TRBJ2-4	ASSYSDSRAKNIQY
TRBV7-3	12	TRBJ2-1	ASSPIAGYNEQF